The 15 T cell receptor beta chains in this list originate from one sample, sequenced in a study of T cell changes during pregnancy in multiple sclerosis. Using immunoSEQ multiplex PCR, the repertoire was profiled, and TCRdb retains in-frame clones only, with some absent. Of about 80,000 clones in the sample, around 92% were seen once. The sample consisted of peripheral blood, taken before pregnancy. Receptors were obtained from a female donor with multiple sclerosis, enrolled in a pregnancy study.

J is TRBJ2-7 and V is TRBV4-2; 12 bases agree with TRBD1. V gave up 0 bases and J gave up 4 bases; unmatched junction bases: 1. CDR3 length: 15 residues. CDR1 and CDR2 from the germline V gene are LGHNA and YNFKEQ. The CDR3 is CASSQEGQGAYEQYF. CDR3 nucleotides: TGTGCCAGCAGCCAAGAGGGACAGGGGGCGTACGAGCAGTACTTC.

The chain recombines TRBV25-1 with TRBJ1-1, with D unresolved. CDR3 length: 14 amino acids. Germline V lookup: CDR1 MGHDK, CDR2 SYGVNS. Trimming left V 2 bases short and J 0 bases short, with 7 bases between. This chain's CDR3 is CASSEVGMNTEAFF. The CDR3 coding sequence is TGTGCCAGCAGTGAAGTGGGCATGAACACTGAAGCTTTCTTT.

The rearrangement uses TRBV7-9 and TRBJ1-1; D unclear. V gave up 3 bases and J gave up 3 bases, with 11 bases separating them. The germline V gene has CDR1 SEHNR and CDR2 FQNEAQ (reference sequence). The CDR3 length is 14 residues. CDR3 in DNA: TGTGCCAGCAGCTTCTCCCTGGCGGACACTGAAGCTTTCTTT. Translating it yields CASSFSLADTEAFF.

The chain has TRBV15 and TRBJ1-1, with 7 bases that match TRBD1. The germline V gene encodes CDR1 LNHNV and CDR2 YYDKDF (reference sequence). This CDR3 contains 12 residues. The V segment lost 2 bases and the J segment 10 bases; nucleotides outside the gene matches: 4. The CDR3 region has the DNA TGTGCCACCAGCAGACAGGGGGAGGTAGCTTTCTTT. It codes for CATSRQGEVAFF.

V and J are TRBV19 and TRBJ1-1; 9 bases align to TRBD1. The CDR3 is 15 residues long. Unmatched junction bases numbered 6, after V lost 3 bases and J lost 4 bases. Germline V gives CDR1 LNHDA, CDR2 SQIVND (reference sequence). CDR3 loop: CASSIRGQGPTEAFF. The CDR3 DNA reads TGTGCCAGTAGTATTAGGGGACAGGGACCCACTGAAGCTTTCTTT.

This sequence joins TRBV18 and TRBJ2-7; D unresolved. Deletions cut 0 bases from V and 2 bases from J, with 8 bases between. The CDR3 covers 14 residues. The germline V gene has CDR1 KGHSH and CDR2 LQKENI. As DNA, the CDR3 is TGTGCCAGCTCACCACCCGGAGTCACCTACGAGCAGTACTTC. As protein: CASSPPGVTYEQYF. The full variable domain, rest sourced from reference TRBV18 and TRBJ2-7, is NAGVMQNPRHLVRRRGQEARLRCSPMKGHSHVYWYRQLPEEGLKFMVYLQKENIIDESGMPKERFSAEFPKEGPSILRIQQVVRGDSAAYFCASSPPGVTYEQYFGPGTRLTVT.

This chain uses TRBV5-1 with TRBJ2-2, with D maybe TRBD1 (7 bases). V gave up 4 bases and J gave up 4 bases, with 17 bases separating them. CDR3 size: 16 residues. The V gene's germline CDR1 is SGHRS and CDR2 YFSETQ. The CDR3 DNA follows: TGCGCCAGCAGCCCAACAGGGGCGCGGGGCACCGGGGAGCTGTTTTTT. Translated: CASSPTGARGTGELFF. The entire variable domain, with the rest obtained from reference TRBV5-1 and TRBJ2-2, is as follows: KAGVTQTPRYLIKTRGQQVTLSCSPISGHRSVSWYQQTPGQGLQFLFEYFSETQRNKGNFPGRFSGRQFSNSRSEMNVSTLELGDSALYLCASSPTGARGTGELFFGEGSRLTVL.

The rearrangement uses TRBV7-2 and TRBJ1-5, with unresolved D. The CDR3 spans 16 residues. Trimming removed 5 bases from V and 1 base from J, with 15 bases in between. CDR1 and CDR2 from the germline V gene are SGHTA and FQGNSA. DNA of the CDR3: TGTGCCAGCAGCCGCTCGGCCCTGAGGAGCAATCAGCCCCAGCATTTT. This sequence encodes CASSRSALRSNQPQHF.

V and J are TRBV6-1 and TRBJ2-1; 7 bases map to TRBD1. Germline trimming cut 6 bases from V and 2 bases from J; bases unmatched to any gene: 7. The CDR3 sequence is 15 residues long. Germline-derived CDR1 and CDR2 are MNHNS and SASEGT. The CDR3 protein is CASRTTGIPYNEQFF. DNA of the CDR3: TGTGCCAGCAGAACGACAGGGATCCCCTACAATGAGCAGTTCTTC.

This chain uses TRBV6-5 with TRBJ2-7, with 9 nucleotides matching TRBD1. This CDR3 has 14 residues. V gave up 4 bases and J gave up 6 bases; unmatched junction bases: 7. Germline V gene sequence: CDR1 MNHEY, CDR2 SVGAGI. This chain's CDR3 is CASSSGTGWSEQYF. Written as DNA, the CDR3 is TGTGCCAGCAGTTCGGGGACAGGGTGGTCCGAGCAGTACTTC.

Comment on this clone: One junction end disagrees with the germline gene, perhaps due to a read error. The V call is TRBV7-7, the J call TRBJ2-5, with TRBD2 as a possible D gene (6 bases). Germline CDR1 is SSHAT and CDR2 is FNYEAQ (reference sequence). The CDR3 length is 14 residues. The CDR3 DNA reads TGTGCTAGCAGCGCCTCTAGCGTCTTTGAGACCCAGTACTTC. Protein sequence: CASSASSVFETQYF.

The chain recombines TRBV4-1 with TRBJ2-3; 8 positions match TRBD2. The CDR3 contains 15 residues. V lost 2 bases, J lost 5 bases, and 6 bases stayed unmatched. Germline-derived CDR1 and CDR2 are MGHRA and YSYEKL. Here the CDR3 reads CASSQRSGGGDTQYF. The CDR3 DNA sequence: TGCGCCAGCAGCCAACGGAGCGGGGGTGGAGATACGCAGTATTTT.

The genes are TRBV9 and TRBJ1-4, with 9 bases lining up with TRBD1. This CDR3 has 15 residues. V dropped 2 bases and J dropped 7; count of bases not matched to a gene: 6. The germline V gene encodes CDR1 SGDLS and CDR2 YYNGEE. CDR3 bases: TGTGCCAGCAGCGTGGAGCCGGGACAGGGTGAAAAACTGTTTTTT. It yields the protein CASSVEPGQGEKLFF.

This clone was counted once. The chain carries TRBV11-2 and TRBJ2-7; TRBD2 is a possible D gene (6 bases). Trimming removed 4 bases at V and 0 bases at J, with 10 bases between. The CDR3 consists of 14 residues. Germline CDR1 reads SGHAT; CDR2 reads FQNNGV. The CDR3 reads CASSWAGPSYEQYF. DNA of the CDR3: TGTGCCAGCAGCTGGGCGGGGCCCTCCTACGAGCAGTACTTC.

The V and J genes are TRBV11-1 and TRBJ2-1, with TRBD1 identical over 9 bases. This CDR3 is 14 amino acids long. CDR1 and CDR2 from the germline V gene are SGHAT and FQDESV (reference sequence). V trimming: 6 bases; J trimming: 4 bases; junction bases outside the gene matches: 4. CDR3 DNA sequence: TGTGCCAGCAGGTTACAGGGGGCATACAATGAGCAGTTCTTC. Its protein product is CASRLQGAYNEQFF. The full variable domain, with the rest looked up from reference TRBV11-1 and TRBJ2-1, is EAEVAQSPRYKITEKSQAVAFWCDPISGHATLYWYRQILGQGPELLVQFQDESVVDDSQLPKDRFSAERLKGVDSTLKIQPAELGDSAMYLCASRLQGAYNEQFFGPGTRLTVL.